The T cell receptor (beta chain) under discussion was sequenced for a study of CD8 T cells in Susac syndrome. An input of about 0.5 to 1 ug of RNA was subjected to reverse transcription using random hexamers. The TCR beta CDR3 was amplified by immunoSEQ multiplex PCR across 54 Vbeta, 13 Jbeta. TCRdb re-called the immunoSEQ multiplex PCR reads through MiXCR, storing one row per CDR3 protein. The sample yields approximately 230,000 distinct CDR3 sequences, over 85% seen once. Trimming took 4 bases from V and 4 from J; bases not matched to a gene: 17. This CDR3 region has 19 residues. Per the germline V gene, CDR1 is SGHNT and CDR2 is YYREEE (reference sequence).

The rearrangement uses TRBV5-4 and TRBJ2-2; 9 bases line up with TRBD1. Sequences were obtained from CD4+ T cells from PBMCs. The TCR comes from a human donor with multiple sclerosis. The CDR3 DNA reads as TGTGCCAGCAGCCCAGTATCTGGGACAGGGATCGTTAGCACCGGGGAGCTGTTTTTT. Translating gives CASSPVSGTGIVSTGELFF. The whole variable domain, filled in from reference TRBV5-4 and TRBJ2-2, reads ETGVTQSPTHLIKTRGQQVTLRCSSQSGHNTVSWYQQALGQGPQFIFQYYREEENGRGNFPPRFSGLQFPNYSSELNVNALELDDSALYLCASSPVSGTGIVSTGELFFGEGSRLTVL.